These T cell receptor beta chains were read from a single sample in a study of pediatric ulcerative colitis. TCRdb's table, derived via immunoSEQ multiplex PCR, lists solely in-frame clones and lacks some. The sample shows about 36,000 clones, about three quarters of them seen only once. The sequencing sample was made of gut tissue. These receptors originate from a boy aged 5-17 years with moderate ulcerative colitis. The CDR3 runs from the conserved cysteine through the conserved F or W. A D gene is named only where the DNA matches it firmly. For some rows the clone size is stated as once, few or many, or as a class when expanded; others skip it.

J gene,V gene,D gene,clone size,CDR3 DNA,CDR3 protein
TRBJ1-2,TRBV7-8,.,.,TGTGCCAGCAGCCTGGGTCACGGCCCCTATGGCTACACCTTC,CASSLGHGPYGYTF
TRBJ2-1,TRBV7-9,TRBD2,.,TGTGCCAGCAGCTTAGTGAGGGTAGCGGGAGACCATTACAATGAGCAGTTCTTC,CASSLVRVAGDHYNEQFF
TRBJ1-2,TRBV18,.,.,TGTGCCAGCTCATCCCCCACCAACAATGGCTACACCTTC,CASSSPTNNGYTF
TRBJ2-7,TRBV30,.,.,TGTGCCTGGAGCGAAAACTACGAGCAGTACTTC,CAWSENYEQYF
TRBJ1-2,TRBV4-2,.,.,TGTGCCAGCAGCCAACAGTATGGCTACACCTTC,CASSQQYGYTF
TRBJ2-1,TRBV5-6,.,once,TGTGCCAGCACTTCAGGGGTAGAGCAGTTCTTC,CASTSGVEQFF
TRBJ2-1,TRBV2,TRBD2,few,TGTGCCAGCAGTGGCGGGACTAGCGGATATGGGACTCTCAATGAGCAGTTCTTC,CASSGGTSGYGTLNEQFF
TRBJ2-7,TRBV28,.,.,TGTGCCAGCACTATGAGGGGGACGGGGAGAAACGAGCAGTACTTC,CASTMRGTGRNEQYF
TRBJ1-2,TRBV28,TRBD1,.,TGTGCCAGCAGTTCTCCCGGGACAGGGGGAACCTTC,CASSSPGTGGTF
TRBJ2-3,TRBV2,TRBD1,few,TGTGCCAGCAGCCACCGGGTACAGACAGGGTCGGATACGCAGTATTTT,CASSHRVQTGSDTQYF
TRBJ2-7,TRBV10-2,TRBD1,.,TGCGCCAGCAGGACAGGGCCAGAGCAGTACTTC,CASRTGPEQYF
TRBJ1-1,TRBV5-8,.,once,TGTGCCAGCAGCAGGTCCGCAGGGGATCCGAACACTGAAGCTTTCTTT,CASSRSAGDPNTEAFF
TRBJ1-2,TRBV28,TRBD1,.,TGTGCCAGCAGTTCAGGGACAGGGGGCGGAGGCTACACCTTC,CASSSGTGGGGYTF
TRBJ2-7,TRBV11-2,TRBD2,.,TGTGCCAGCAGCTTAGGCTTCATACCGGGGGGCGAGCAGTACTTC,CASSLGFIPGGEQYF
TRBJ2-3,TRBV11-2,.,.,TGTGCCAGCAGCTTAGGCGTATTCAACTTGATCCCTAGCACAGATACGCAGTATTTT,CASSLGVFNLIPSTDTQYF
TRBJ2-7,TRBV30,.,.,TGTGCCTGGGGCGAGGGGTACGAGCAGTACTTC,CAWGEGYEQYF
TRBJ2-2,TRBV7-3,.,.,TGTGCCAGCAGCCCGTCCCCCGCCGGGGAGCTGTTTTTT,CASSPSPAGELFF
TRBJ2-1,TRBV6-6,.,.,TGTGCCAGCGGCGGGGCGCGGGGCAATGAGCAGTTCTTC,CASGGARGNEQFF
TRBJ2-1,TRBV6-4,TRBD2,.,TGTGCCAGCAGTGGTGAAGCGGGAGGTGGCTCCTACAATGAGCAGTTCTTC,CASSGEAGGGSYNEQFF
TRBJ1-1,TRBV11-1,TRBD1,.,TGTGCCAGCAGCTTAGTCGGGATGCGGGACAGCCTCATGAACACTGAAGCTTTCTTT,CASSLVGMRDSLMNTEAFF
TRBJ2-1,TRBV6-5,.,.,TGTGCCAGCAGTTCCCTTGAGGAGGGACACAATGAGCAGTTCTTC,CASSSLEEGHNEQFF
TRBJ1-1,TRBV6-6,.,once,TGTGCCAGCACCGAGGGGTACACTGAAGCTTTCTTT,CASTEGYTEAFF
TRBJ1-2,TRBV10-3,.,few,TGTGCCATCAGTGAGTCGTTGGGGAATGGCTACACCTTC,CAISESLGNGYTF
TRBJ1-4,TRBV7-9,TRBD1,.,TGTGCCATTGAGGGGGCTAGGACTAATGAAAAACTGTTTTTT,CAIEGARTNEKLFF
TRBJ2-7,TRBV7-2,.,.,TGTGCCAGCAGCTTAGCCACAGCCACGTATAATTACGAGCAGTACTTC,CASSLATATYNYEQYF
TRBJ2-3,TRBV5-8,.,.,TGTGCCAGCAGCCGCCCAGATACGCAGTATTTT,CASSRPDTQYF
TRBJ2-1,TRBV13,TRBD2,.,TGTGCCAGCAGCGAGCTAGCGGGGAACAATGAGCAGTTCTTC,CASSELAGNNEQFF
TRBJ2-1,TRBV4-3,TRBD2,.,TGCGCCAGCAGCCCCGTTATGGGGGGGGATGGTGAGCAGTTCTTC,CASSPVMGGDGEQFF
TRBJ1-1,TRBV25-1,.,.,TGTGCCAGCAGTAAAATAGGGAACACTGAAGCTTTCTTT,CASSKIGNTEAFF
TRBJ2-5,TRBV5-4,TRBD2,.,TGTGCCAGCAGCTTGGCCGGGTGGGAGGGGACCCAGTACTTC,CASSLAGWEGTQYF
TRBJ2-2,TRBV6-4,.,.,TGTGCCAGCAGTGACGGGAACACCGGGGAGCTGTTTTTT,CASSDGNTGELFF
TRBJ2-3,TRBV7-2,TRBD2,.,TGTGCCAGCAGCCCGGGGGGACTCACAGATACGCAGTATTTT,CASSPGGLTDTQYF
TRBJ1-2,TRBV30,.,.,TGTGCCTGGCTTCGTGAATCTAACTATGGCTACACCTTC,CAWLRESNYGYTF
TRBJ2-6,TRBV5-1,.,.,TGCGCCAGCAGCTTGTGGCAGGGGATCTCTGGGGCCAACGTCCTGACTTTC,CASSLWQGISGANVLTF
TRBJ2-1,TRBV18,.,few,TGTGCCAGCTCACCCTTTTTTGATGGTGAGCAGTTCTTC,CASSPFFDGEQFF
TRBJ2-5,TRBV6-6,.,.,TGTGCCAGCAGTTACTCTTTGGGGACGGAGACCCAGTACTTC,CASSYSLGTETQYF
TRBJ1-3,TRBV9,TRBD1,.,TGTGCCAGCAGTCACAACAGGGGTCACTCTGGAAACACCATATATTTT,CASSHNRGHSGNTIYF
TRBJ1-3,TRBV6-5,TRBD1,.,TGTGCCAGCAGTTACGGGACAGCATTTGGGAACACCATATATTTT,CASSYGTAFGNTIYF
TRBJ2-2,TRBV6-7,TRBD2,.,TGTGCCAGCAGTTACTCACTAGCGGGAGGAGACACCGGGGAGCTGTTTTTT,CASSYSLAGGDTGELFF
TRBJ1-2,TRBV4-1,.,.,TGCGCCAGCAGCCTCAGGGGAGGCAAACGGGCGGATGGCTACACCTTC,CASSLRGGKRADGYTF
TRBJ2-3,TRBV5-1,TRBD2,.,TGCGCCAGCAGCCTAAGACTAGCGGCAGATACAGATACGCAGTATTTT,CASSLRLAADTDTQYF
TRBJ1-4,TRBV4-1,TRBD1,.,TGCGCCAGCAGCCATTACAGGGGTTCGGCTAATGAAAAACTGTTTTTT,CASSHYRGSANEKLFF
TRBJ1-2,TRBV14,.,.,TGTGCCAGCAGCCTCTCCCGGACAGTGGTGGAACGCTACACCTTC,CASSLSRTVVERYTF
TRBJ1-1,TRBV5-4,.,.,TGTGCCAGCAGCTCCCCCACCAATTCCCCTGAAGCTTTCTTT,CASSSPTNSPEAFF
TRBJ1-1,TRBV19,.,.,TGTGCCAGTACTCCTGGGGGACCCTGGGACACTGAAGCTTTCTTT,CASTPGGPWDTEAFF
TRBJ2-2,TRBV19,.,once,TGTGCCAGTAGTATACCCCCTAGCTCGACCGGGGAGCTGTTTTTT,CASSIPPSSTGELFF
TRBJ1-2,TRBV7-8,.,.,TGTGCCAGCAGCCAACCGGGACGGAGCTATGGCTACACCTTC,CASSQPGRSYGYTF
TRBJ1-3,TRBV5-1,.,.,TGCGCCAGCAGTCCTGCTGGGTCTGGAAACACCATATATTTT,CASSPAGSGNTIYF
TRBJ1-6,TRBV2,TRBD1,.,TGTGCCAGCAGAGGACAGGGGGGTTCACCCCTCCACTTT,CASRGQGGSPLHF
TRBJ2-3,TRBV29-1,TRBD2,.,TGCAGCGTCAAGCGGGGGCCGCCCACAGATACGCAGTATTTT,CSVKRGPPTDTQYF
TRBJ2-4,TRBV11-3,.,once,TGTGCCAGCAGCGACACCCGTTTGGCCAAAAACATTCAGTACTTC,CASSDTRLAKNIQYF
TRBJ2-2,TRBV30,.,.,TGTGCCTGGAGTGTTGCCGAAACCGGGGAGCTGTTTTTT,CAWSVAETGELFF
TRBJ1-5,TRBV19,TRBD1,few,TGTGCCAGTAGTGTCTCTCCAGGGGGACGCAATCAGCCCCAGCATTTT,CASSVSPGGRNQPQHF
TRBJ1-2,TRBV28,.,.,TGTGCCAGCAGTCCGCCAGGTGGCTATGGCTACACCTTC,CASSPPGGYGYTF
TRBJ2-7,TRBV2,TRBD1,.,TGTGCCACTGTGGGGTCTCGGGACAGCTCCCTACAGCAGTACTTC,CATVGSRDSSLQQYF
TRBJ1-2,TRBV6-6,.,.,TGTGCCAGCACCCTGGGGCAGGCGACCTATGGCTACACCTTC,CASTLGQATYGYTF
TRBJ2-7,TRBV6-1,.,.,TGTGCCAGCAGTGAAGCGCTTCGGAGAGAGGGGGAGCAGTACTTC,CASSEALRREGEQYF
TRBJ2-5,TRBV5-6,.,.,TGTGCCAGCAACACCCTCGGTTCAGGGGCCCCGTACCAAGAGACCCAGTACTTC,CASNTLGSGAPYQETQYF
TRBJ2-7,TRBV19,TRBD1,.,TGTGCCAGTAGTATAGCCGGGACAGGGGGTCACGAGCAGTACTTC,CASSIAGTGGHEQYF